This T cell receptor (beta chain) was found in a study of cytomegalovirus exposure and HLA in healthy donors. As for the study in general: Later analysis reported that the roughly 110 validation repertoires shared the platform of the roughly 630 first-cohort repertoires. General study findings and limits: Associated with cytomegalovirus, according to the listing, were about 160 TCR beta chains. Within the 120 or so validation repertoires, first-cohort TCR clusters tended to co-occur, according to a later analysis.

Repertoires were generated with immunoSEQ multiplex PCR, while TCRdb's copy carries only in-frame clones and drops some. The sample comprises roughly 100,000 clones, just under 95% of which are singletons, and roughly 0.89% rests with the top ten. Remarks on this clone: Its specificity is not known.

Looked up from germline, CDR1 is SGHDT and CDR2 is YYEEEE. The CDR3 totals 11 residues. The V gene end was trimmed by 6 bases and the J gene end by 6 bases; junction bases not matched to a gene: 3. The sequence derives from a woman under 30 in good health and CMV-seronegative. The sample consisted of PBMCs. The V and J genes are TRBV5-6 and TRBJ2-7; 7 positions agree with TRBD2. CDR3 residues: CASTGRSEQYF. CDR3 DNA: TGTGCCAGCACCGGGAGGTCCGAGCAGTACTTC.